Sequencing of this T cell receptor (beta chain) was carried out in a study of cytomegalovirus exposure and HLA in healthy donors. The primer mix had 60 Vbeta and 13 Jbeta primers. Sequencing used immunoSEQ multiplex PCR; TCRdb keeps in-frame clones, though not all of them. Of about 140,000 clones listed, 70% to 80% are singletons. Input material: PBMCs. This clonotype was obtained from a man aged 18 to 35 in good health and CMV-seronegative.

The CDR3 reads CASSDRKGNQPQHF. Written as DNA, the CDR3 is TGTGCCAGCAGCGACAGGAAGGGCAATCAGCCCCAGCATTTT. This rearrangement joins TRBV2 to TRBJ1-5; possible D gene TRBD1, 6 bases. CDR1 and CDR2 from the germline V gene are SNHLY and FYNNEI. V lost 6 bases and J lost 2, with 11 bases in between. The CDR3 totals 14 residues. The variable domain in full, completed from reference TRBV2 and TRBJ1-5, reads EPEVTQTPSHQVTQMGQEVILRCVPISNHLYFYWYRQILGQKVEFLVSFYNNEISEKSEIFDDQFSVERPDGSNFTLKIRSTKLEDSAMYFCASSDRKGNQPQHFGDGTRLSIL.